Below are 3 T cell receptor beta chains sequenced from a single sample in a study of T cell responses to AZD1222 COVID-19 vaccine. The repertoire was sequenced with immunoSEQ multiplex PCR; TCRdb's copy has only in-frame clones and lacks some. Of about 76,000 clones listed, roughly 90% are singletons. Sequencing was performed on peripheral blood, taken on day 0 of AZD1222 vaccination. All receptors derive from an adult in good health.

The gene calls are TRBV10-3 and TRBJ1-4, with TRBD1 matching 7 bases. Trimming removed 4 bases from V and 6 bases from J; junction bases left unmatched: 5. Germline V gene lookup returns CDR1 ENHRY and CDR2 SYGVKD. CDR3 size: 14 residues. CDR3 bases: TGTGCCATCAGTGGAGGCAGGGGGGATGAAAAACTGTTTTTT. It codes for CAISGGRGDEKLFF.

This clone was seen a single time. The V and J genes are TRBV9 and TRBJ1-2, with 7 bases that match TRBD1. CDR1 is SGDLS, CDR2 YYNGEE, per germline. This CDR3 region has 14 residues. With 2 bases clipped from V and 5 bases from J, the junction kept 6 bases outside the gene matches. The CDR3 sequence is CASSVEGARYGYTF. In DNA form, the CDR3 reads TGTGCCAGCAGCGTCGAGGGGGCTAGGTATGGCTACACCTTC.

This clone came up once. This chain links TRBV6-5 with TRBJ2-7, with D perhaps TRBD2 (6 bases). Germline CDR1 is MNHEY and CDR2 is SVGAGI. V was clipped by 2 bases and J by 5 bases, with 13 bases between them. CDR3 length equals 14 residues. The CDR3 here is CASSYGGAIDEQYF. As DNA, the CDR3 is TGTGCCAGCAGTTACGGAGGGGCGATTGACGAGCAGTACTTC.